A selection of T cell receptor beta chains follows, all from one sample in a study of T cell repertoires in cytomegalovirus infection. TCRdb processed the reads anew with MiXCR; each CDR3 protein has one entry. The data contain 130,000 or so distinct CDR3 sequences, 5.5% to 8% of them singletons. The sample comprised PBMCs. The receptors were gathered from a human donor in good health (CMV status not recorded). Some clones in this sample may be carry-over from other donors' samples. CDR3s include the opening cysteine and the closing phenylalanine or tryptophan. The D gene is left open where the match is weak. For some rows the clone size is stated as once, few or many, or as a class when expanded; others skip it.

clone size | J gene | V gene | D gene | CDR3 DNA | CDR3 protein
many | TRBJ2-5 | TRBV7-9 | TRBD2 | TGTGCCAGCAGCCCACCTTGGGGACTAGCGGTAACTCAAGAGACCCAGTACTTC | CASSPPWGLAVTQETQYF
many | TRBJ1-2 | TRBV5-1 | - | TGCGCCAGCAGCTTGGACCATTTAGACAGCTATGGCTACACCTTC | CASSLDHLDSYGYTF
few | TRBJ1-4 | TRBV5-8 | - | TGTGCCAGCACGATCGAAGGTTCTCAGGCTAATGAAAAACTGTTTTTT | CASTIEGSQANEKLFF
- | TRBJ1-5 | TRBV19 | TRBD1 | TGTGCCAGTAGTATCCATCCAGGGGGAAGCAATCAGCCCCAGCATTTT | CASSIHPGGSNQPQHF
many | TRBJ2-3 | TRBV29-1 | TRBD1 | TGCAGCGTTCCGCCGACAGGGGTCCCAGATACGCAGTATTTT | CSVPPTGVPDTQYF
many | TRBJ1-1 | TRBV6-2/TRBV6-3 | - | TGTGCCAGCAGTTACTCATTCTCTGAAGCTTTCTTT | CASSYSFSEAFF
many | TRBJ2-2 | TRBV19 | - | TGTGCCAGTAGGAACACCGGGGAGCTGTTTTTT | CASRNTGELFF
- | TRBJ1-5 | TRBV20-1 | - | TGCAGTGCTAGAGATCGTGGGGCCCGACACCTTGGTCTAGCCCAGCATTTT | CSARDRGARHLGLAQHF
many | TRBJ2-6 | TRBV7-2 | - | TGTGCCAGCAGCCTAAGACAGCACTCTGGGGCCAACGTCCTGACTTTC | CASSLRQHSGANVLTF
few | TRBJ2-7 | TRBV28 | - | TGTGCCAGCAGCTGGTGGGGTCAACAGGAGGGTTCCTACGAGCAGTACTTC | CASSWWGQQEGSYEQYF
many | TRBJ2-3 | TRBV7-7 | - | TGTGCCAGCAGCTTGCAGGGGACAACAGATACGCAGTATTTT | CASSLQGTTDTQYF
- | TRBJ2-1 | TRBV7-9 | TRBD2 | TGTGCCAGCAGCTCCCGACTAGCGGGACACAATGAGCAGTTCTTC | CASSSRLAGHNEQFF
few | TRBJ1-5 | TRBV19 | - | TGTGCCAGTAGGAGAAGGTCGGTCGATCAGCCCCAGCATTTT | CASRRRSVDQPQHF
many | TRBJ2-5 | TRBV7-2 | TRBD2 | TGTGCCAGCACCACATCCAGGCAGGGTTGGGCGGGGGGAGAGACCCAGTACTTC | CASTTSRQGWAGGETQYF
many | TRBJ2-7 | TRBV11-2 | TRBD1 | TGTGCCAGCAGCCTTAACAGGGGCTCCTCCTACGAGCAGTACTTC | CASSLNRGSSYEQYF
many | TRBJ2-5 | TRBV7-3 | TRBD2 | TGTGCCAGCAGCTCTGGACTAGCGGGGGACCAAGAGACCCAGTACTTC | CASSSGLAGDQETQYF
- | TRBJ1-2 | TRBV28 | TRBD1 | TGTGCCAGCAGTTTACTATTTACAGGGGGCACTAACTATGGCTACACCTTC | CASSLLFTGGTNYGYTF
- | TRBJ2-3 | TRBV5-1 | TRBD2 | TGCGCCAGCAGCTTGGTTGTAGCGGGGGGCACAGATACGCAGTATTTT | CASSLVVAGGTDTQYF
few | TRBJ1-4 | TRBV9 | - | TGTGCCAGCAGCCCCTGGGCGATCCCCGGTAATGAAAAACTGTTTTTT | CASSPWAIPGNEKLFF
many | TRBJ2-5 | TRBV7-2 | - | TGTGCCAGCAGCTCTAAGACAGGCCCTGAGACCCAGTACTTC | CASSSKTGPETQYF
many | TRBJ2-3 | TRBV11-2 | TRBD2 | TGTGCCAGCAGCGTAGGACTAGCGGGGACAGATACGCAGTATTTT | CASSVGLAGTDTQYF
many | TRBJ2-7 | TRBV10-3 | TRBD1 | TGTGCCATCAGTGAGTCGGGGACAGGGGTCACCTACGAGCAGTACTTC | CAISESGTGVTYEQYF
many | TRBJ2-7 | TRBV6-2/TRBV6-3 | - | TGTGCCAGCAGTTACGGGACGCCGCCCTCCTACGAGCAGTACTTC | CASSYGTPPSYEQYF
- | TRBJ1-5 | TRBV19 | - | TGTGCCAGTAGTATCAACGGCAATCAGCCCCAGCATTTT | CASSINGNQPQHF
- | TRBJ2-5 | TRBV20-1 | - | TGCAGTGTAGGAGGGGGGGTCGGGAAAGAGACCCAGTACTTC | CSVGGGVGKETQYF
- | TRBJ2-3 | TRBV4-2 | - | TGTGCCAGCAGCCAAGTCGGAACGGGAGCGAGCACAGATACGCAGTATTTT | CASSQVGTGASTDTQYF
many | TRBJ1-2 | TRBV7-2 | - | TGTGCCAGCAGGCCAGCAGGGTCTCGGAACTATGGCTACACCTTC | CASRPAGSRNYGYTF
- | TRBJ2-6 | TRBV29-1 | - | TGCAGCGTTGTTCAGTACCGCTCTGGGGCCAACGTCCTGACTTTC | CSVVQYRSGANVLTF
many | TRBJ2-3 | TRBV4-3 | TRBD2 | TGCGCCAGCAGCCAAGATAGCGGGGGGGCCTCCCGCGCAGATACGCAGTATTTT | CASSQDSGGASRADTQYF
- | TRBJ2-1 | TRBV20-1 | - | TGCAGTGCTAGCCAGGGGACGGGTGATGAGCAGTTCTTC | CSASQGTGDEQFF
few | TRBJ2-5 | TRBV20-1 | - | TGCAGTGCTACGCAGGATGCGGAGACCCAGTACTTC | CSATQDAETQYF
few | TRBJ2-1 | TRBV6-5 | - | TGTGCCAGCAGTTACACCAGGGGCGATGAGCAGTTCTTC | CASSYTRGDEQFF
many | TRBJ2-5 | TRBV7-2 | - | TGTGCCAGCAGCTGGCTGGGGCCAGGAGAGACCCAGTACTTC | CASSWLGPGETQYF
few | TRBJ1-1 | TRBV4-3 | TRBD1 | TGCGCCAGCAACCCCGGGACAGGGCTAAGGAACACTGAAGCTTTCTTT | CASNPGTGLRNTEAFF
many | TRBJ2-7 | TRBV6-6 | - | TGTGCCACTCAAAAGTCAAACTACGAGCAGTACTTC | CATQKSNYEQYF
many | TRBJ2-5 | TRBV5-1 | - | TGCGCCAGCAGCTCCGTCCCGGAAGAGACCCAGTACTTC | CASSSVPEETQYF
few | TRBJ1-1 | TRBV5-8 | - | TGTGCCAGCAGCTTGCCGAGGACAGCGACGGACACTGAAGCTTTCTTT | CASSLPRTATDTEAFF
- | TRBJ2-7 | TRBV29-1 | TRBD1 | TGCAGCGTTGACAGGGGGCACGAGCAGTACTTC | CSVDRGHEQYF
- | TRBJ1-5 | TRBV24-1 | - | TGTGCCACCAGTGAGGGTCAGCCCCAGCATTTT | CATSEGQPQHF
- | TRBJ1-3 | TRBV10-3 | - | TGTGCCATCAGTGAGGGGAACAGGGTCTCTGGAAACACCATATATTTT | CAISEGNRVSGNTIYF
many | TRBJ1-5 | TRBV10-2 | - | TGCGCCAGCAGTGCGCCAGGGACCAATCAGCCCCAGCATTTT | CASSAPGTNQPQHF
few | TRBJ2-5 | TRBV12-5 | - | TGTGCTAGCGACGGGCCCGCGAGTTACGAGACCCAGTACTTC | CASDGPASYETQYF
many | TRBJ2-3 | TRBV6-5 | - | TGTGCCAGCAGTTACGAGGCTGGGATGCGGACAGATACGCAGTATTTT | CASSYEAGMRTDTQYF
many | TRBJ2-7 | TRBV7-2 | - | TGTGCCAGCAGCTTGACCCGCTCCTACGAGCAGTACTTC | CASSLTRSYEQYF
- | TRBJ2-3 | TRBV6-2/TRBV6-3 | - | TGTGCCAGCAGGCCCGGGACGACAGATACGCAGTATTTT | CASRPGTTDTQYF
few | TRBJ1-6 | TRBV20-1 | - | TGCAGTGCTAGAGTTGGCGGAGGGGACTATAATTCACCCCTCCACTTT | CSARVGGGDYNSPLHF
- | TRBJ2-1 | TRBV19 | TRBD2 | TGTGCCAGTAGTATACGGCTAGCGGGGGGGTACAATGAGCAGTTCTTC | CASSIRLAGGYNEQFF
- | TRBJ2-1 | TRBV6-2/TRBV6-3 | TRBD2 | TGTGCCAGCAGGCAAACCGGGACTATCCAAAACAATGAGCAGTTCTTC | CASRQTGTIQNNEQFF
few | TRBJ1-1 | TRBV12-3/TRBV12-4 | - | TGTGCCAGCAGGTCCCGGGGGGCGCCCAACACTGAAGCTTTCTTT | CASRSRGAPNTEAFF
many | TRBJ1-5 | TRBV7-2 | - | TGTGCCAGCAGCGCCTCACAGATCGGGAGCAATCAGCCCCAGCATTTT | CASSASQIGSNQPQHF
once | TRBJ2-3 | TRBV7-9 | - | TGTGCCAGCAGCCAAAGGGACTCAGATACGCAGTATTTT | CASSQRDSDTQYF
many | TRBJ2-7 | TRBV6-1 | TRBD1 | TGTGCCAGCGCGAGAGGAACGGGACAGGGGGGCGAGCAGTACTTC | CASARGTGQGGEQYF
many | TRBJ2-6 | TRBV7-3 | - | TGTGCCAGCAGCTTAAACCCAGCCTCTGGGGCCAACGTCCTGACTTTC | CASSLNPASGANVLTF